This T cell receptor beta chain was captured by sequencing in a study of T-cell reconstitution after alpha-beta-depleted transplantation in children. It was with unique molecular identifiers that the TCRbeta library was prepared. MiXCR, run by TCRdb on the PCR reads, gives a single entry per CDR3 protein. The sample carries about 500,000 distinct CDR3 sequences, approximately 29% recorded once. This clonotype was counted a few times. The receptor comes from a human donor who donated a stem cell graft to a child with aplastic anemia. Sequences were derived from PBMCs from the stem cell graft donor, sampled from the stem cell graft.

CDR3 protein: CASSPNRAPNTEAFF. In nucleotides, the CDR3 is TGCGCCAGCAGCCCGAACAGGGCACCGAACACTGAAGCTTTCTTT. The chain carries TRBV5-1 and TRBJ1-1; D may be TRBD1 (6 bases). The germline V gene encodes CDR1 SGHRS and CDR2 YFSETQ. CDR3 length equals 15 residues. V lost 4 bases to trimming and J lost 1 base, with 14 bases between them.